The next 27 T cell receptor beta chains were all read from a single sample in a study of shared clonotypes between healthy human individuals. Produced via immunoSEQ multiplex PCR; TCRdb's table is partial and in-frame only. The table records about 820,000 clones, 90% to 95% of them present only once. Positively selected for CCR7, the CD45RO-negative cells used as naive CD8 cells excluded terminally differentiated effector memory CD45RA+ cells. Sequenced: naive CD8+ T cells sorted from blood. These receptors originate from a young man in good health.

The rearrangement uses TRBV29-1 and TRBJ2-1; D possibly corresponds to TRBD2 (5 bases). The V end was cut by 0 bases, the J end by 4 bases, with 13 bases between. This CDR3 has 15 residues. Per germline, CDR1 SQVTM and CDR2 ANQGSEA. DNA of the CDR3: TGCAGCGTTGAAGAGGCCAGCGGAGCTTACAATGAGCAGTTCTTC. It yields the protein CSVEEASGAYNEQFF.

CDR3: CASSQDLGGLTGELFF. The CDR3 nucleotides read TGCGCCAGCAGCCAAGATCTTGGAGGGCTCACCGGGGAGCTGTTTTTT. V gene TRBV4-3 combines with J gene TRBJ2-2; a possible D gene is TRBD2 (6 bases). This CDR3 contains 16 residues. Germline CDR1 reads LGHNA; CDR2 reads YSLEER. V lost 0 bases to trimming and J lost 4 bases, with 12 bases between them.

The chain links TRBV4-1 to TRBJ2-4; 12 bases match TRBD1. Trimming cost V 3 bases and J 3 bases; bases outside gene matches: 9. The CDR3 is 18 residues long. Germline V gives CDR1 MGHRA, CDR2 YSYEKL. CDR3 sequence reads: CASSQPGQGAPVKNIQYF. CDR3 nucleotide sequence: TGCGCCAGCAGCCAGCCGGGACAGGGGGCACCCGTCAAAAACATTCAGTACTTC.

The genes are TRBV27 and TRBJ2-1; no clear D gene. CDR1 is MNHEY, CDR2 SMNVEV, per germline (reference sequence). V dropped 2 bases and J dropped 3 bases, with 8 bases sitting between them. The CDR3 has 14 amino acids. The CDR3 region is CASSLIPRYNEQFF. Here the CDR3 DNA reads TGTGCCAGCAGTTTAATCCCCCGCTACAATGAGCAGTTCTTC.

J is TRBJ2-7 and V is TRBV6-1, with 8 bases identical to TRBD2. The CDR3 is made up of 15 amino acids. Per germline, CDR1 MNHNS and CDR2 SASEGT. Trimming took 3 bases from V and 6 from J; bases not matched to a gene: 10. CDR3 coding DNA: TGTGCCAGCAGTGATTCCGCGGGAGGTCTCGCCGAGCAGTACTTC. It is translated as CASSDSAGGLAEQYF.

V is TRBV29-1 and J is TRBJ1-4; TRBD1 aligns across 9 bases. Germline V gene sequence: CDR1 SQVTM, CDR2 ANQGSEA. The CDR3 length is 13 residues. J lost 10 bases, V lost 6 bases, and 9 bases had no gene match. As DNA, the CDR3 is TGCAGCGTACGGGACAGGGACAAAGGAAAACTGTTTTTT. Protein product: CSVRDRDKGKLFF.

CDR3 region: CASSNGGGYEQYF. The DNA of the CDR3 is TGTGCCAGCAGTAACGGTGGAGGCTACGAGCAGTACTTC. This chain uses TRBV28 with TRBJ2-7, with D possibly matching TRBD2 (5 bases). This CDR3 is 13 amino acids long. V shed 5 bases and J shed 3 bases, with 11 bases lying between them. The V gene's germline CDR1 is MDHEN and CDR2 SYDVKM. The full variable domain, its missing parts supplied by reference TRBV28 and TRBJ2-7, is DVKVTQSSRYLVKRTGEKVFLECVQDMDHENMFWYRQDPGLGLRLIYFSYDVKMKEKGDIPEGYSVSREKKERFSLILESASTNQTSMYLCASSNGGGYEQYFGPGTRLTVT.

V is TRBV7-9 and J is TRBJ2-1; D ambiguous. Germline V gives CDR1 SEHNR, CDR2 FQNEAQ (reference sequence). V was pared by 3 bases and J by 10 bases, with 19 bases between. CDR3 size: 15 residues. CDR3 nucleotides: TGTGCCAGCAGCTTTCCCCGACCCAACCCACACGAGCAGTTCTTC. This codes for CASSFPRPNPHEQFF.

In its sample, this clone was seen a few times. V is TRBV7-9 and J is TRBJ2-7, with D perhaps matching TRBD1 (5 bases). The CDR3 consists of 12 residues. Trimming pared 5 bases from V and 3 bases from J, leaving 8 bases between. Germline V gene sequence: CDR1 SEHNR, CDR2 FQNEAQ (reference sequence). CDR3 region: CASSTDIYEQYF. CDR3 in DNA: TGTGCCAGCAGCACGGACATCTACGAGCAGTACTTC. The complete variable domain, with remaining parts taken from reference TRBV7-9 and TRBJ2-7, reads DTGVSQNPRHKITKRGQNVTFRCDPISEHNRLYWYRQTLGQGPEFLTYFQNEAQLEKSRLLSDRFSAERPKGSFSTLEIQRTEQGDSAMYLCASSTDIYEQYFGPGTRLTVT.

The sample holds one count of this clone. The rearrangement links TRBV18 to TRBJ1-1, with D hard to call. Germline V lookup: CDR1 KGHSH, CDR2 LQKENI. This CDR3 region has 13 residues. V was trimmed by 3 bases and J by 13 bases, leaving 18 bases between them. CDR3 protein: CASSPAWGSEVFF. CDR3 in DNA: TGTGCCAGCTCACCTGCCTGGGGAAGCGAGGTTTTCTTT. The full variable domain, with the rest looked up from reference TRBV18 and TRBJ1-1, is NAGVMQNPRHLVRRRGQEARLRCSPMKGHSHVYWYRQLPEEGLKFMVYLQKENIIDESGMPKERFSAEFPKEGPSILRIQQVVRGDSAAYFCASSPAWGSEVFFGQGTRLTVV.

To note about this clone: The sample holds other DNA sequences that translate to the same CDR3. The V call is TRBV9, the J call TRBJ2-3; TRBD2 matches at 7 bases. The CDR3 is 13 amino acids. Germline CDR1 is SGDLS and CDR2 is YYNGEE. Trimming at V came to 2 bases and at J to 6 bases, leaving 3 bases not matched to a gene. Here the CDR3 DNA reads TGTGCCAGCAGCGTCGGCGGGAGTGATACGCAGTATTTT. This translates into CASSVGGSDTQYF.

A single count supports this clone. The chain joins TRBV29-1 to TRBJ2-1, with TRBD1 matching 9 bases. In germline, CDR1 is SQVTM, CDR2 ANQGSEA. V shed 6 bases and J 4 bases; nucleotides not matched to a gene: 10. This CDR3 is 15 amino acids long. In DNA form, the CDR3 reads TGCAGCGTCGTCCTGACTGGGACAGGGTACAATGAGCAGTTCTTC. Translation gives CSVVLTGTGYNEQFF.

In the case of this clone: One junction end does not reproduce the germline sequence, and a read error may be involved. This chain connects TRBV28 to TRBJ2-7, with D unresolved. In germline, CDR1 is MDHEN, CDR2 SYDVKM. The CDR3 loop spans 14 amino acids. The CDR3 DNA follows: TGTGCCAGCAGTTTGCTCCAATCGACCACACCCCAGGACTTC. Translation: CASSLLQSTTPQDF.

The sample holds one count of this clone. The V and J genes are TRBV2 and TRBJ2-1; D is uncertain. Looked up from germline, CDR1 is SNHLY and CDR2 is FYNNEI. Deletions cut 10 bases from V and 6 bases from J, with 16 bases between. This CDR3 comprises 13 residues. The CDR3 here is CATPEVGRNEQFF. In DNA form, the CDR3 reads TGTGCCACCCCCGAGGTCGGGCGCAATGAGCAGTTCTTC. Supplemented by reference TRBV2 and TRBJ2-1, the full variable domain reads EPEVTQTPSHQVTQMGQEVILRCVPISNHLYFYWYRQILGQKVEFLVSFYNNEISEKSEIFDDQFSVERPDGSNFTLKIRSTKLEDSAMYFCATPEVGRNEQFFGPGTRLTVL.

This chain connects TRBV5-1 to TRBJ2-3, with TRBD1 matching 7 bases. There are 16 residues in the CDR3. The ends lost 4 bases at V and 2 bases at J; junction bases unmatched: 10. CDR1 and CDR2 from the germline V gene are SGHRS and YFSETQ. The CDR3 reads CASSLGQARSTDTQYF. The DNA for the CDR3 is TGCGCCAGCAGCCTCGGACAGGCACGCTCCACAGATACGCAGTATTTT.

CDR3 residues: CASSLVSGTVYGYTF. CDR3 in DNA: TGTGCCAGCAGCTTAGTCTCCGGGACGGTCTATGGCTACACCTTC. This chain uses TRBV11-2 with TRBJ1-2; D perhaps matches TRBD1 (5 bases). Germline V gives CDR1 SGHAT, CDR2 FQNNGV. The CDR3 is 15 residues long. The V end lost 1 base, the J end lost 4 bases, and 13 bases lay between the germline ends.

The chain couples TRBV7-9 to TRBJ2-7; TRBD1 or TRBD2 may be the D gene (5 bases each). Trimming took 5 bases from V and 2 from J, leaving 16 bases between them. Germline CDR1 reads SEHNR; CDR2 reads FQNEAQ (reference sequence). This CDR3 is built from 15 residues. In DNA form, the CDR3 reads TGTGCCAGCAGCCCCCATAATGGGGGAGCCTACGAGCAGTACTTC. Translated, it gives CASSPHNGGAYEQYF.

The CDR3 DNA reads as TGTGCCAGCAGCGTGACGGGACAGGGATCCTACGAGCAGTACTTC. Translation: CASSVTGQGSYEQYF. V is TRBV5-4 and J is TRBJ2-7, with 9 bases identical to TRBD1. Unmatched junction bases numbered 6, after V lost 4 bases and J lost 1 base. Germline CDR1 is SGHNT and CDR2 is YYREEE (reference sequence). The CDR3 spans 15 residues. Combining the CDR3 with reference TRBV5-4 and TRBJ2-7 gives the whole variable domain ETGVTQSPTHLIKTRGQQVTLRCSSQSGHNTVSWYQQALGQGPQFIFQYYREEENGRGNFPPRFSGLQFPNYSSELNVNALELDDSALYLCASSVTGQGSYEQYFGPGTRLTVT.

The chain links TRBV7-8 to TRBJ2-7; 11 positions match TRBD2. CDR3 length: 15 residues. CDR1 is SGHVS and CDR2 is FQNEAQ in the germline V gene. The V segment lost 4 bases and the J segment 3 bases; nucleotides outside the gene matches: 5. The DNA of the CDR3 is TGTGCCAGCAGCTCGGGACTAGCGGATTTCTACGAGCAGTACTTC. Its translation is CASSSGLADFYEQYF.

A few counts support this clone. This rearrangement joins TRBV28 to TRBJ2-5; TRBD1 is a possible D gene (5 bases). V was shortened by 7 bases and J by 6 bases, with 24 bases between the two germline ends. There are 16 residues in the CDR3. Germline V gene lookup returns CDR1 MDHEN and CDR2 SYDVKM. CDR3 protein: CASNQAQGGDLKTQYF. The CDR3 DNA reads TGTGCCAGCAACCAGGCGCAGGGTGGGGATCTCAAGACCCAGTACTTC. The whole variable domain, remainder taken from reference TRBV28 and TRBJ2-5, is DVKVTQSSRYLVKRTGEKVFLECVQDMDHENMFWYRQDPGLGLRLIYFSYDVKMKEKGDIPEGYSVSREKKERFSLILESASTNQTSMYLCASNQAQGGDLKTQYFGPGTRLLVL.

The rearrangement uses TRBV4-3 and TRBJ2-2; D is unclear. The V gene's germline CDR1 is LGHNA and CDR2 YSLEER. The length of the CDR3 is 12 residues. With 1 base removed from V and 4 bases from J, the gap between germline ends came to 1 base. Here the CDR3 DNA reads TGCGCCAGCAGCCAAGTCACCGGGGAGCTGTTTTTT. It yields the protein CASSQVTGELFF.

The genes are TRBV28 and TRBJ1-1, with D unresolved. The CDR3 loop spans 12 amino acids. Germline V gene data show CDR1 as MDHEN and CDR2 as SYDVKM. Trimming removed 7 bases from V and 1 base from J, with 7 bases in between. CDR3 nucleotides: TGTGCCAGCACTCGGAGGAACACTGAAGCTTTCTTT. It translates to CASTRRNTEAFF.

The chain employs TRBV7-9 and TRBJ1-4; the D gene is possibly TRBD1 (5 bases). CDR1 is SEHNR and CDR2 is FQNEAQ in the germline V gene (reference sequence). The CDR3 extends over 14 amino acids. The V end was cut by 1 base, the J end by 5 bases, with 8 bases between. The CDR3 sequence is CASSLVGPNEKLFF. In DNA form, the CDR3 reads TGTGCCAGCAGCTTAGTGGGGCCAAATGAAAAACTGTTTTTT. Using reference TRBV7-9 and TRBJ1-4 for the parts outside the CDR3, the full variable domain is DTGVSQNPRHKITKRGQNVTFRCDPISEHNRLYWYRQTLGQGPEFLTYFQNEAQLEKSRLLSDRFSAERPKGSFSTLEIQRTEQGDSAMYLCASSLVGPNEKLFFGSGTQLSVL.

Here the CDR3 DNA reads TGTGCCAGCTCGGGGATCGAAGATACGCAGTATTTT. It encodes CASSGIEDTQYF. The chain employs TRBV27 and TRBJ2-3; tentative D call: TRBD2 (5 bases). The CDR3 is 12 amino acids. The germline V gene has CDR1 MNHEY and CDR2 SMNVEV (reference sequence). Trimming shortened V by 8 bases and J by 5 bases, and 11 bases separated the two germline ends.

This chain's CDR3 is CASSTRDGPYEQYF. CDR3 in DNA: TGTGCCAGCAGTACGCGGGACGGACCCTACGAGCAGTACTTC. The chain has TRBV28 and TRBJ2-7; D possibly corresponds to TRBD2 (6 bases). Trimming took off 5 bases at V and 2 bases at J, with 13 bases between the two ends. Germline loops: CDR1 MDHEN, CDR2 SYDVKM. The CDR3 length is 14 residues.

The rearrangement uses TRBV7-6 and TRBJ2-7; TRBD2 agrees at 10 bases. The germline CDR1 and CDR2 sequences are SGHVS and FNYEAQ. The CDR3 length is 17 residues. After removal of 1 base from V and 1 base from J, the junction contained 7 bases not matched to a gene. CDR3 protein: CASSLENPGLASYEQYF. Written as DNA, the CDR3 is TGTGCCAGCAGCTTAGAGAACCCGGGACTAGCGTCCTACGAGCAGTACTTC. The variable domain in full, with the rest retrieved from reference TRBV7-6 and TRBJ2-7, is GAGVSQSPRYKVTKRGQDVALRCDPISGHVSLYWYRQALGQGPEFLTYFNYEAQQDKSGLPNDRFSAERPEGSISTLTIQRTEQRDSAMYRCASSLENPGLASYEQYFGPGTRLTVT.

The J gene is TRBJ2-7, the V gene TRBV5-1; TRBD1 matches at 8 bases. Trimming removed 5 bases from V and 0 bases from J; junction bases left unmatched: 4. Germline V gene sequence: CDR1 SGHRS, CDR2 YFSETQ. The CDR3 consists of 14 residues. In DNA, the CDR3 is TGCGCCAGCAGGGACACAGGGGGCTCCTACGAGCAGTACTTC. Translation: CASRDTGGSYEQYF.